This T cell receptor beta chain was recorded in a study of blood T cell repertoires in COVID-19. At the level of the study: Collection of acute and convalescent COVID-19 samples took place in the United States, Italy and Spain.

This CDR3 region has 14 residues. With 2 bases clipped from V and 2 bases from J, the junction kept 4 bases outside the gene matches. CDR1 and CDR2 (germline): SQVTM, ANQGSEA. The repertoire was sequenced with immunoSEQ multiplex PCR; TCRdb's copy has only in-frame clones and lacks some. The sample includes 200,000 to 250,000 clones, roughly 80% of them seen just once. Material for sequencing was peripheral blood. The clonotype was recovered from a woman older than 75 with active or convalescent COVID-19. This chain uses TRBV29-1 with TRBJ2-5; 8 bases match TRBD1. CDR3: CSVERDRFQETQYF. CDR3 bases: TGCAGCGTTGAAAGGGACAGGTTTCAAGAGACCCAGTACTTC.